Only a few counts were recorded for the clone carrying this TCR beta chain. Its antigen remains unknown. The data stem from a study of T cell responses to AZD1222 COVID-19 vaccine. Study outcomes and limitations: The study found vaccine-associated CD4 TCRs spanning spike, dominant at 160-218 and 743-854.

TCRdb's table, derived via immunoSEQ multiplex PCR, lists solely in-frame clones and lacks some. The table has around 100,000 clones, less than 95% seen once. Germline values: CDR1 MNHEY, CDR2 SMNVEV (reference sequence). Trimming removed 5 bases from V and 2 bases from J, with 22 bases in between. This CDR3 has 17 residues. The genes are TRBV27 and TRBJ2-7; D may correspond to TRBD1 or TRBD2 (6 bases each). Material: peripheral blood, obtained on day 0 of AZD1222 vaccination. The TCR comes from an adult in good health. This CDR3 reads CASSPGVGGPRPYEQYF. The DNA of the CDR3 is TGTGCCAGCAGTCCGGGAGTAGGGGGGCCGAGACCCTACGAGCAGTACTTC.